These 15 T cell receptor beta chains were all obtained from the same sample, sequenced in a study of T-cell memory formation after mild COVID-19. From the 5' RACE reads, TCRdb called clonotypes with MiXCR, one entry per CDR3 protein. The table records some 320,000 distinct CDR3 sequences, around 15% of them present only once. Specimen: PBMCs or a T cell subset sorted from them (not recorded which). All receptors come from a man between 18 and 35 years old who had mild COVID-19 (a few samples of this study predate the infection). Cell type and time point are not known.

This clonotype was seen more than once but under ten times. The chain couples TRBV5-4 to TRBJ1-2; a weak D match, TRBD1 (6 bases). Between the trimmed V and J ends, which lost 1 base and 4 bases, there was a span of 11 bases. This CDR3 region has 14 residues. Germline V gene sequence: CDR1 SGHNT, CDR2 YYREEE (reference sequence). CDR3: CASSLKQGGYGYTF. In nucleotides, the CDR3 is TGTGCCAGCAGCTTGAAACAGGGAGGCTATGGCTACACCTTC.

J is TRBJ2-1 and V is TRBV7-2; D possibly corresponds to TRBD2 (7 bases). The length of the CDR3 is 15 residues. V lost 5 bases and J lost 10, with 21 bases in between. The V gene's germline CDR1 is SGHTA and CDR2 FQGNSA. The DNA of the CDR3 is TGTGCCAGCAGCGCTACGGGGGGCCCCCCCCCGGAGCAGTTCTTC. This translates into CASSATGGPPPEQFF.

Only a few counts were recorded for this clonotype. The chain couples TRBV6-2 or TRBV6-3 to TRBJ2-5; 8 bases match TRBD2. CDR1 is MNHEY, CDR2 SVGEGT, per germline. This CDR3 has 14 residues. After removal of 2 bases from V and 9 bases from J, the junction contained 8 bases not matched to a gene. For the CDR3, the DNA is TGTGCCAGCAGTTACGATCTCTCAGCGGGGGCCCAGTACTTC. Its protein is CASSYDLSAGAQYF.

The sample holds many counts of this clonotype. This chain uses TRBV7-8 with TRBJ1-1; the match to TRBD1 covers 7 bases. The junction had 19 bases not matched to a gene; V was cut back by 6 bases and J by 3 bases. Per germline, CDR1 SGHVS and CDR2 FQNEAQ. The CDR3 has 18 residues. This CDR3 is CASRYRITGYRGDTEAFF. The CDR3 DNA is TGTGCCAGCAGATATCGGATAACAGGGTACAGGGGCGACACTGAAGCTTTCTTT.

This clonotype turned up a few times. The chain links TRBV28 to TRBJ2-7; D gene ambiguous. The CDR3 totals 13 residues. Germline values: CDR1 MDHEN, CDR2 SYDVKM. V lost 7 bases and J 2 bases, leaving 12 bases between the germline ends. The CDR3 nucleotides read TGTGCCAGCATGGGGTCACCTACCTACGAGCAGTACGTC. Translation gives CASMGSPTYEQYV.

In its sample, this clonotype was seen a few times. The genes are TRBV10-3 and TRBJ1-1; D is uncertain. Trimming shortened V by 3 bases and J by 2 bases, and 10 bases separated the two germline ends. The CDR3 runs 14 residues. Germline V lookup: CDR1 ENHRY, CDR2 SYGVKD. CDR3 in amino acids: CAISDQELNTEAFF. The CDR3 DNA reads TGTGCCATCAGTGATCAGGAGTTAAACACTGAAGCTTTCTTT.

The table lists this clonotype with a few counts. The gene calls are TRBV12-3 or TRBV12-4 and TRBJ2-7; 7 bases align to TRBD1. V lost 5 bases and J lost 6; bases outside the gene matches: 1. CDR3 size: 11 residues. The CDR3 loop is CASSTGAEQYV. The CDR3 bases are TGTGCCAGCAGTACAGGGGCCGAGCAGTACGTC.

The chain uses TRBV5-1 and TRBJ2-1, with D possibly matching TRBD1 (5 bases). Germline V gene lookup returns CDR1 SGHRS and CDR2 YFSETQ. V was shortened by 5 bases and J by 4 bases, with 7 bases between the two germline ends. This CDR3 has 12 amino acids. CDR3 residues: CASRTDYNEQFF. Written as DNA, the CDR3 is TGCGCCAGCAGGACAGATTACAATGAGCAGTTCTTC.

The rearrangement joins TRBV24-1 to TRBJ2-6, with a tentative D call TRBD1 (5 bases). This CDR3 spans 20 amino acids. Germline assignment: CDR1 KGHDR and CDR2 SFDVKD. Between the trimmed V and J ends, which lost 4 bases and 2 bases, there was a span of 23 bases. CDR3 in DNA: TGTGCCACCAGTGACCACGGGTTGCGACAGCTTCTCCCTGGGGCCAACGTCCTGACTTTC. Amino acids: CATSDHGLRQLLPGANVLTF.

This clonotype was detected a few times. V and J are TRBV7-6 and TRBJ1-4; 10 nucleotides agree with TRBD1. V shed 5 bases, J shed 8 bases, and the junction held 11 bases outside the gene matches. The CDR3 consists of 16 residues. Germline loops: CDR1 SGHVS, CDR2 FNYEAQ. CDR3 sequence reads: CASSPRAGTGVEKLFF. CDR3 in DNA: TGTGCCAGCAGCCCTCGAGCGGGGACAGGGGTAGAAAAACTGTTTTTT.

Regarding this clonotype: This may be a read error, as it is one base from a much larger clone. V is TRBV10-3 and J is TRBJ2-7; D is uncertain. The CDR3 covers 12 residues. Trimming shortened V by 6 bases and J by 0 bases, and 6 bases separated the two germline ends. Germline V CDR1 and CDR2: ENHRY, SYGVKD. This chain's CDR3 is CAISDDSYEQYF. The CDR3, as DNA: TGTGCCATCAGCGACGACTCCTACGAGCAGTACTTC.

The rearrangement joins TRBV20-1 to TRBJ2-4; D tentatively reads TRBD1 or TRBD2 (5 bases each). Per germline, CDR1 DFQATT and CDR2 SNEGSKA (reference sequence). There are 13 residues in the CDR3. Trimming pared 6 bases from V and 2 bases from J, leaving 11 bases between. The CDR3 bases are TGCAGTGCAGGGGACGTCACCAAAAACATTCAGTACTTC. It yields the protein CSAGDVTKNIQYF.

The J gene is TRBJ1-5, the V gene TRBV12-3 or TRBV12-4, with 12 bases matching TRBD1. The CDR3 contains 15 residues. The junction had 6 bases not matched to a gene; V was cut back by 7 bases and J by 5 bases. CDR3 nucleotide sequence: TGTGCCAGCACTCCGGGGGACAGGGGGCATCAGCCCCAGCATTTT. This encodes CASTPGDRGHQPQHF.

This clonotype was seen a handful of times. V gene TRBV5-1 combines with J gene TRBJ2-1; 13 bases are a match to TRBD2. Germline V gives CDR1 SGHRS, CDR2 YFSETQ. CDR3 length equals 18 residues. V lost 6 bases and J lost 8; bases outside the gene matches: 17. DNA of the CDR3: TGCGCCAGCAAGAATCCGGGACTAGCGGGGCGCTACCGCTATGAGCAGTTCTTC. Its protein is CASKNPGLAGRYRYEQFF.

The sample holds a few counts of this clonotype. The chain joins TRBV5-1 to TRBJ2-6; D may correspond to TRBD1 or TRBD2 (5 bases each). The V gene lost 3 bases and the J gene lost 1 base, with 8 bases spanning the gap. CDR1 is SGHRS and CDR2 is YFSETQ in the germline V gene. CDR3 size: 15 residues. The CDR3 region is CASSWDVSGANVLTF. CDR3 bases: TGCGCCAGCAGCTGGGACGTATCTGGGGCCAACGTCCTGACTTTC.